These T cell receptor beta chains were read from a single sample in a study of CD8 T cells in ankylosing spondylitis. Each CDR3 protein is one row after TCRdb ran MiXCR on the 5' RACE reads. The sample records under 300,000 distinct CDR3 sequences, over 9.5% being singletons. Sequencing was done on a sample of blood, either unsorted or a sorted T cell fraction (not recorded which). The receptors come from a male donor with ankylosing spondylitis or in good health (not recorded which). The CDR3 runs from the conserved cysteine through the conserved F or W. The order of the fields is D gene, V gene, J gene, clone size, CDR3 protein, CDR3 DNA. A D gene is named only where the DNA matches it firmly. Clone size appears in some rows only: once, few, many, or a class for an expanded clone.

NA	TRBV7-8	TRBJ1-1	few	CASSLNAFTEAFF	TGTGCCAGTTCCCTTAACGCCTTCACTGAAGCTTTCTTT
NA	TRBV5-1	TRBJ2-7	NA	CASSLAMGSYEQYF	TGCGCCAGCAGCTTGGCAATGGGGAGCTACGAGCAGTACTTC
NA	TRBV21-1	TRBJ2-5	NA	CASSNFRDRGMEETQYF	TGTGCCAGCAGCAACTTTCGGGACAGGGGGATGGAAGAGACCCAGTACTTC
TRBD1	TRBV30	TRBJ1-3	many	CAWSVDRVLGNTIYF	TGTGCCTGGAGTGTAGACAGGGTCCTTGGAAACACCATATATTTT
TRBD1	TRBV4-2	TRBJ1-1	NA	CASSLGDRINTEAFF	TGTGCCAGCAGCTTGGGGGACAGAATCAACACTGAAGCTTTCTTT
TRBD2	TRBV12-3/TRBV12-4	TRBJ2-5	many	CASSPLLTGGFSETQYF	TGTGCCAGCAGTCCTCTATTGACGGGAGGGTTCTCAGAGACCCAGTACTTC
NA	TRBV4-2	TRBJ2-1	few	CASSQGFSTSYNEQFF	TGTGCCAGCAGCCAAGGATTCTCCACCTCCTACAATGAGCAGTTCTTC
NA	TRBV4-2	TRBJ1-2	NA	CASSQESAGGEKNGYTF	TGTGCCAGCAGCCAAGAATCTGCTGGGGGGGAAAAAAATGGCTACACCTTC
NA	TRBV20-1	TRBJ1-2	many	CSPLAGAGYTF	TGCAGTCCCCTGGCAGGGGCCGGCTACACCTTC
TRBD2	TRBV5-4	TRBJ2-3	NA	CASSPWRASGRDTQYF	TGTGCCAGCAGCCCCTGGCGGGCTAGCGGCAGAGATACGCAGTATTTT
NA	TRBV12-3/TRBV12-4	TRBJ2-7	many	CASSPGTLYEQYF	TGTGCCAGCAGTCCCGGGACACTCTACGAGCAGTACTTC
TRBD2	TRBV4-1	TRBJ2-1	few	CASSQTGLAGGRGPYNEQFF	TGCGCCAGCAGCCAAACCGGACTAGCGGGGGGGCGAGGGCCCTACAATGAGCAGTTCTTC
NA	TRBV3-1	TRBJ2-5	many	CASSHGDLGSWETQYF	TGTGCCAGCAGCCATGGTGACTTAGGGTCGTGGGAGACCCAGTACTTC
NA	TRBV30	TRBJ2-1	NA	CAWREHNEQFF	TGTGCCTGGAGAGAGCACAATGAGCAGTTCTTC
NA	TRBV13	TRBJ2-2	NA	CAMGPGQLTGELFF	TGTGCCATGGGCCCGGGACAACTTACCGGGGAGCTGTTTTTT
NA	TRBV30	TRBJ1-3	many	CAWSRSVRAGNTIYF	TGTGCCTGGAGTCGGTCGGTGAGGGCTGGAAACACCATATATTTT
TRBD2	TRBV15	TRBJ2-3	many	CATSSTSGTSNTDTQYF	TGTGCCACCAGTAGTACTTCCGGGACTAGCAACACAGATACGCAGTATTTT
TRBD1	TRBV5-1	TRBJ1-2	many	CASSNHLQGNYGYTF	TGCGCCAGCAGCAATCATTTACAGGGGAACTATGGCTACACCTTC
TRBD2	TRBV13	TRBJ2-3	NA	CATDKREGSTDMQYF	TGTGCCACTGACAAGCGGGAGGGCAGCACAGATATGCAGTATTTT
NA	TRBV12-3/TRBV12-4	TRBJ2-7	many	CASSLEGAEQYF	TGTGCCAGCAGTTTAGAGGGAGCCGAGCAGTACTTC
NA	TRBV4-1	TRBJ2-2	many	CASSPQRGTGELFF	TGCGCCAGCAGCCCACAACGGGGCACCGGGGAGCTGTTTTTT
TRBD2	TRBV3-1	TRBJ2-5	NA	CASSQASAGVETQYF	TGTGCCAGCAGCCAAGCGTCGGCGGGAGTCGAGACCCAGTACTTC
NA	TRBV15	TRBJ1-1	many	CATSRLPTGTEAFF	TGTGCCACCAGCAGACTCCCGACTGGGACTGAAGCTTTCTTT
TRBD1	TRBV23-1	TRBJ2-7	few	CASSHKRQGHYEQYF	TGCGCCAGCAGTCATAAGAGACAGGGTCACTACGAGCAGTACTTC
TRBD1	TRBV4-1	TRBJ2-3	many	CASSKGQTSTDTQYF	TGCGCCAGCAGCAAGGGACAGACTAGCACAGATACGCAGTATTTT
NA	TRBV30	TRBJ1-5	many	CAWRDSYNQPQHF	TGTGCCTGGAGGGACAGCTACAATCAGCCCCAGCATTTT
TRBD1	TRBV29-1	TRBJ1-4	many	CSVWDRNEKLFF	TGCAGCGTTTGGGACAGGAATGAAAAACTGTTTTTT
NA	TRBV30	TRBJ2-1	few	CAWTVRGTYNEQFF	TGTGCCTGGACCGTGAGGGGAACCTACAATGAGCAGTTCTTC
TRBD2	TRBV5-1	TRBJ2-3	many	CASSGSGLAVSTDTQYF	TGCGCCAGCAGCGGATCGGGACTAGCGGTCAGCACAGATACGCAGTATTTT
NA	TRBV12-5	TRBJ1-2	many	CASGLSVGEPYGYTF	TGTGCTAGTGGTTTATCGGTCGGGGAGCCGTATGGCTACACCTTC
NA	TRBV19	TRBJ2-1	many	CASSAPTRGNEQFF	TGTGCCAGTAGTGCCCCCACTAGGGGCAATGAGCAGTTCTTC
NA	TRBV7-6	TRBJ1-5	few	CASSLALGGDQPQHF	TGTGCCAGCAGCTTAGCGCTTGGGGGGGATCAGCCCCAGCATTTT
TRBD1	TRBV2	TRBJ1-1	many	CASSESRGYGTEAFF	TGTGCCAGCAGTGAATCCAGGGGGTATGGCACTGAAGCTTTCTTT
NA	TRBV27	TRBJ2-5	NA	CASSYAGVETQYF	TGTGCCAGCAGTTATGCAGGGGTAGAGACCCAGTACTTC
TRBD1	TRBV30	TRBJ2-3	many	CAWSVFGQGARDTQYF	TGTGCCTGGAGTGTTTTTGGACAGGGGGCTCGGGATACGCAGTATTTT
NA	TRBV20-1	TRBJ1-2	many	CSVEPEDSYGYTF	TGCAGTGTTGAGCCCGAGGACAGCTATGGCTACACCTTC
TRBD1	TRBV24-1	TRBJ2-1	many	CATSEPGTGGENEQFF	TGTGCCACCAGTGAGCCCGGGACAGGGGGGGAGAATGAGCAGTTCTTC
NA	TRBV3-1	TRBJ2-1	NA	CASSISGTFYNEQFF	TGTGCCAGCAGCATCTCAGGGACCTTCTACAATGAGCAGTTCTTC
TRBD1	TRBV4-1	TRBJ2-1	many	CASSQDTDRVTQFF	TGCGCCAGCAGCCAAGATACGGACAGGGTTACGCAGTTCTTC
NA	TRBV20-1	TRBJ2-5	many	CSAAATQETQYF	TGCAGTGCAGCCGCGACCCAAGAGACCCAGTACTTC
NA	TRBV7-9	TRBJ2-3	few	CASHRDPDTQYF	TGTGCCAGCCACAGGGACCCAGATACGCAGTATTTT
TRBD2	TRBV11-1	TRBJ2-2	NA	CASSSLNVTSEFTGELFF	TGTGCCAGCAGCTCCCTCAATGTGACTAGCGAGTTTACCGGGGAGCTGTTTTTT
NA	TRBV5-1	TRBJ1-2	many	CASSLEGSPGGYTF	TGCGCCAGCAGCTTGGAAGGCTCACCCGGCGGCTACACCTTC
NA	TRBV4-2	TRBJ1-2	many	CASSPIEGSGGPVNYGYTF	TGTGCCAGCAGCCCTATAGAAGGGAGCGGGGGTCCCGTTAACTATGGCTACACCTTC
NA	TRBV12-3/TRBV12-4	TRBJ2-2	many	CASSLLGMNTGELFF	TGTGCCAGCAGTTTATTGGGAATGAACACCGGGGAGCTGTTTTTT
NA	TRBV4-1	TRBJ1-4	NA	CASSQDLVMGGLATNEKLFF	TGCGCCAGCAGCCAAGATTTAGTCATGGGAGGGCTCGCAACTAATGAAAAACTGTTTTTT
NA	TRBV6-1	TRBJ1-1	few	CASSERDLGTEAFF	TGTGCCAGCAGTGAGCGCGACTTGGGCACTGAAGCTTTCTTT
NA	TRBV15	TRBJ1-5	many	CATSRGQRNSNQPQHF	TGTGCCACCAGCAGAGGACAGCGGAATAGCAATCAGCCCCAGCATTTT
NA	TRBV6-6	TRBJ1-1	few	CASSYPDSNTEAFF	TGTGCCAGCAGTTACCCGGACAGCAACACTGAAGCTTTCTTT
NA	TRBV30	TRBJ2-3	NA	CAWSGFFGDTQYF	TGTGCCTGGAGCGGGTTTTTCGGAGATACGCAGTATTTT
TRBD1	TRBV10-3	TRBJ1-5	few	CAISPDRGGGNQPQHF	TGTGCCATCAGTCCGGACAGGGGAGGAGGCAATCAGCCCCAGCATTTT
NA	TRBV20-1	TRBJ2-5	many	CSANSRRETQYF	TGCAGTGCTAATTCGCGTCGGGAGACCCAGTACTTC
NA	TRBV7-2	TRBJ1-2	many	CASSLRRLVNNYGYTF	TGTGCCAGCAGCTTAAGGCGCCTCGTGAATAACTATGGCTACACCTTC
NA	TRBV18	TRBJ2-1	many	CASSPPAVNEQFF	TGTGCCAGCTCACCTCCGGCCGTAAATGAGCAGTTCTTC